These 25 T cell receptor beta chains share one sample of origin, sequenced in a study of CD8 T cells in Susac syndrome. The authors reverse transcribed roughly 0.5 to 1 ug RNA with random hexamers. TCRdb recomputed calls from the immunoSEQ multiplex PCR reads with MiXCR, one row per CDR3 protein. The profile covers 200,000 to 250,000 distinct CDR3 sequences, with roughly 93% appearing a single time and around 0.072% taken by the ten largest. Sequencing was carried out using CD4+ T cells from PBMCs. The receptor set was obtained from a human donor with multiple sclerosis.

J is TRBJ2-2 and V is TRBV5-8, with D perhaps TRBD1 (5 bases). This CDR3 is 16 amino acids long. Deletions cut 5 bases from V and 3 bases from J, with 17 bases between. The germline gives CDR1 SGHTS, CDR2 YDEGEE. CDR3 in amino acids: CASRTGLWSYTGELFF. For the CDR3, the DNA is TGTGCCAGCAGAACAGGATTATGGTCGTACACCGGGGAGCTGTTTTTT.

The CDR3 region has the DNA TGCGCCAGCAGCTTGTTCCCCGGTCAAAATCAGCCCCAGCATTTT. It specifies CASSLFPGQNQPQHF. The genes are TRBV5-1 and TRBJ1-5; D not certain. CDR1 SGHRS and CDR2 YFSETQ come from the germline V gene. The CDR3 covers 15 residues. Trimming removed 1 base at V and 4 bases at J, with 12 bases between. The variable domain in full, with the rest retrieved from reference TRBV5-1 and TRBJ1-5, is KAGVTQTPRYLIKTRGQQVTLSCSPISGHRSVSWYQQTPGQGLQFLFEYFSETQRNKGNFPGRFSGRQFSNSRSEMNVSTLELGDSALYLCASSLFPGQNQPQHFGDGTRLSIL.

The rearrangement uses TRBV30 and TRBJ1-1; 7 bases are a match to TRBD1. V shed 5 bases, J shed 1 base, and the junction held 10 bases outside the gene matches. The CDR3 sequence is 15 residues long. The germline CDR1 and CDR2 sequences are GTSNPN and SVGIG (reference sequence). The CDR3 nucleotides are TGTGCCTGGGGGGGACAGTTCTTAGGGAACACTGAAGCTTTCTTT. It encodes CAWGGQFLGNTEAFF.

The rearrangement links TRBV3-1 to TRBJ2-3, with D possibly being TRBD2 (6 bases). The germline V gene encodes CDR1 LGHDT and CDR2 YNNKEL (reference sequence). The germline V and J ends were trimmed by 6 bases and 4 bases, with 17 bases remaining between them. This CDR3 comprises 15 residues. The CDR3 loop reads CASSNRRASSDTQYF. The CDR3 region has the DNA TGTGCCAGCAGTAATCGGAGGGCCTCCTCAGATACGCAGTATTTT.

This clonotype appeared a single time. The V call is TRBV7-6, the J call TRBJ1-4, with unresolved D. V lost 1 base and J 7 bases, leaving 13 bases between the germline ends. Germline CDR1 is SGHVS and CDR2 is FNYEAQ. CDR3 length: 15 residues. This chain's CDR3 is CASSLGVDLAEKLFF. CDR3 nucleotides: TGTGCCAGCAGCTTAGGCGTCGACTTGGCTGAAAAACTGTTTTTT.

The chain is built from TRBV9 and TRBJ1-1; D perhaps matches TRBD1 (6 bases). CDR1 and CDR2 (germline): SGDLS, YYNGEE. V lost 0 bases, J lost 1 base, and 10 bases lay in between. The CDR3 totals 15 residues. The CDR3 here is CASSVGGPSNTEAFF. CDR3 nucleotide sequence: TGTGCCAGCAGCGTAGGGGGGCCGTCGAACACTGAAGCTTTCTTT.

The chain couples TRBV5-1 to TRBJ1-1, with TRBD1 as a possible D gene (6 bases). The CDR3 loop spans 14 amino acids. The ends were cut back, 6 bases at V and 5 bases at J, with 17 bases in the middle. CDR1 is SGHRS, CDR2 YFSETQ, per germline. CDR3 sequence: CASKGTTQVTEAFF. The CDR3 region has the DNA TGCGCCAGCAAAGGGACAACGCAGGTGACTGAAGCTTTCTTT.

This clonotype was seen once. This chain connects TRBV5-1 to TRBJ2-5; 7 positions match TRBD1. After removal of 4 bases from V and 3 bases from J, the junction contained 9 bases not matched to a gene. Germline V gives CDR1 SGHRS, CDR2 YFSETQ. The CDR3 spans 15 residues. This CDR3 is CASSPFPGTEETQYF. The CDR3 DNA reads as TGCGCCAGCAGCCCTTTCCCAGGGACAGAAGAGACCCAGTACTTC. The whole variable domain, filled in from reference TRBV5-1 and TRBJ2-5, reads KAGVTQTPRYLIKTRGQQVTLSCSPISGHRSVSWYQQTPGQGLQFLFEYFSETQRNKGNFPGRFSGRQFSNSRSEMNVSTLELGDSALYLCASSPFPGTEETQYFGPGTRLLVL.

The chain carries TRBV18 and TRBJ2-5; D not certain. V was shortened by 4 bases and J by 5 bases, with 8 bases between the two germline ends. CDR1 KGHSH and CDR2 LQKENI come from the germline V gene. The CDR3 spans 12 residues. CDR3: CASSRTGETQYF. DNA for the CDR3: TGTGCCAGCTCACGAACCGGGGAGACCCAGTACTTC.

The chain employs TRBV11-2 and TRBJ1-1; D might be TRBD1 (5 bases). V was trimmed by 3 bases and J by 2 bases, leaving 13 bases between them. Germline V gives CDR1 SGHAT, CDR2 FQNNGV. There are 15 residues in the CDR3. This CDR3 is CASSFNPRANTEAFF. CDR3 DNA: TGTGCCAGCAGCTTCAATCCCAGGGCCAACACTGAAGCTTTCTTT.

Comment on this clonotype: A much larger clone sits a single nucleotide away, making a read error possible. V and J are TRBV15 and TRBJ2-5; D gene uncertain. The CDR3 is 11 amino acids. V lost 8 bases and J 0 bases, leaving 4 bases between the germline ends. Looked up from germline, CDR1 is LNHNV and CDR2 is YYDKDF (reference sequence). The CDR3 sequence is CATSYQETQYF. Here the CDR3 DNA reads TGTGCCACCTCATACCAAGAGACCCAGTACTTC.

This clonotype was counted between two and nine times. This chain joins TRBV29-1 and TRBJ1-1; D uncertain. The length of the CDR3 is 14 residues. The V end lost 1 base, the J end lost 1 base, and 10 bases lay between the germline ends. CDR1 and CDR2 from the germline V gene are SQVTM and ANQGSEA. DNA for the CDR3: TGCAGCGTTGAAGGTCCGAATCAGAACACTGAAGCTTTCTTT. It is translated as CSVEGPNQNTEAFF.

The chain joins TRBV4-1 to TRBJ1-3; D unresolved. This CDR3 region has 17 residues. Germline assignment: CDR1 MGHRA and CDR2 YSYEKL. Trimming stripped 1 base from V and 0 bases from J, with 13 bases between. As DNA, the CDR3 is TGCGCCAGCAGCCAAGTCGGCAGAGGTTTCTCTGGAAACACCATATATTTT. Its translation: CASSQVGRGFSGNTIYF.

The chain couples TRBV4-2 to TRBJ2-3, with 13 positions matching TRBD2. J gave up 4 bases and V 2 bases, and 3 bases lay outside the gene matches. Germline CDR1 LGHNA, CDR2 YNFKEQ. The CDR3 sequence is 16 residues long. The CDR3 reads CASSQRTSGSADTQYF. CDR3 sequence (DNA): TGTGCCAGCAGCCAACGGACTAGCGGGAGCGCAGATACGCAGTATTTT.

The chain combines TRBV1 with TRBJ2-1; the table's D call of TRBD2 was not tested on the DNA. TRBV1 is labeled a pseudogene. This CDR3 is built from 18 residues. In DNA, the CDR3 is TGCACCAGCAGCCAAGACGATGGGCGGGAGGGCGGTCGCAATGAGCAGTTCTTC. Protein: CTSSQDDGREGGRNEQFF.

This rearrangement joins TRBV29-1 to TRBJ1-1; D gene uncertain. Trimming left V 6 bases short and J 5 bases short, with 13 bases between. CDR1 and CDR2 (germline): SQVTM, ANQGSEA. There are 12 residues in the CDR3. The CDR3 DNA sequence: TGCAGCGTCTCCCCGGGTCGGACTGAAGCTTTCTTT. Residues: CSVSPGRTEAFF.

V gene TRBV18 combines with J gene TRBJ2-2; D uncertain. CDR1 KGHSH and CDR2 LQKENI come from the germline V gene. The CDR3 is made up of 15 amino acids. Trimming stripped 0 bases from V and 0 bases from J, with 5 bases between. CDR3 sequence (DNA): TGTGCCAGCTCACCACCGGCACCGAACACCGGGGAGCTGTTTTTT. Translating it yields CASSPPAPNTGELFF.

The chain uses TRBV6-1 and TRBJ1-1; D is ambiguous. The CDR3 has 13 residues. The germline gives CDR1 MNHNS, CDR2 SASEGT. Trimming took 2 bases from V and 4 from J, leaving 8 bases between them. The CDR3 is CASSERAVTEAFF. Written as DNA, the CDR3 is TGTGCCAGCAGTGAAAGGGCTGTCACTGAAGCTTTCTTT.

The chain uses TRBV27 and TRBJ2-1; 13 bases are a match to TRBD2. With V trimmed by 0 bases and J by 6 bases, 11 bases remained unmatched. The CDR3 sequence is 19 residues long. CDR1 is MNHEY and CDR2 is SMNVEV in the germline V gene (reference sequence). This CDR3 is CASSLSVYRRLAGGNEQFF. The CDR3, as DNA: TGTGCCAGCAGTTTATCGGTTTACAGGCGACTAGCGGGAGGCAATGAGCAGTTCTTC.

CDR3 loop: CASSPAGGVYNEQFF. The CDR3, as DNA: TGTGCCAGCAGCCCAGCGGGAGGAGTTTACAATGAGCAGTTCTTC. The chain employs TRBV4-2 and TRBJ2-1; TRBD2 matches at 9 bases. Germline V gene data show CDR1 as LGHNA and CDR2 as YNFKEQ. The CDR3 length is 15 residues. V lost 4 bases to trimming and J lost 4 bases; unmatched junction nucleotides: 5.

The rearrangement joins TRBV21-1 to TRBJ2-7. TRBV21-1 is an annotated pseudogene. The CDR3 loop spans 15 amino acids. The DNA of the CDR3 is TGTGCCAGCAGCAAAAGACGGCCTCGCTCCTACGAGCAGTACGTC. Its translation: CASSKRRPRSYEQYV.

The rearrangement uses TRBV5-1 and TRBJ1-2; D is uncertain. V was pared by 0 bases and J by 6 bases, with 15 bases between. CDR1 and CDR2 from the germline V gene are SGHRS and YFSETQ. The CDR3 loop spans 15 amino acids. CDR3 DNA: TGCGCCAGCAGCTTGGAAAGGGCTCTACTCGATGGCTACACCTTC. Protein: CASSLERALLDGYTF.

The CDR3 spells CASSLYRDSITDTQYF. DNA for the CDR3: TGTGCCAGCAGCTTGTACCGGGACAGCATCACAGATACGCAGTATTTT. This rearrangement joins TRBV7-2 to TRBJ2-3; 7 positions match TRBD1. In germline, CDR1 is SGHTA, CDR2 FQGNSA. V gave up 3 bases and J gave up 2 bases; unmatched junction bases: 8. The CDR3 contains 16 residues.

The chain has TRBV10-3 and TRBJ2-2; D remains unclear. From germline, CDR1 is ENHRY and CDR2 SYGVKD. CDR3 length: 15 residues. Trimming left V 0 bases short and J 5 bases short, with 10 bases between. CDR3 nucleotides: TGTGCCATCAGTGAGTCCCCGACCGGTACCGGGGAGCTGTTTTTT. It encodes CAISESPTGTGELFF.

The rearrangement links TRBV3-1 to TRBJ1-5, with a weak D call TRBD1 (5 bases). CDR3 size: 14 residues. From germline, CDR1 is LGHDT and CDR2 YNNKEL (reference sequence). V was trimmed by 1 base and J by 8 bases, leaving 12 bases between them. This CDR3 reads CASSQARDEEPQHF. CDR3 nucleotide sequence: TGTGCCAGCAGCCAAGCCAGGGACGAGGAGCCCCAGCATTTT.